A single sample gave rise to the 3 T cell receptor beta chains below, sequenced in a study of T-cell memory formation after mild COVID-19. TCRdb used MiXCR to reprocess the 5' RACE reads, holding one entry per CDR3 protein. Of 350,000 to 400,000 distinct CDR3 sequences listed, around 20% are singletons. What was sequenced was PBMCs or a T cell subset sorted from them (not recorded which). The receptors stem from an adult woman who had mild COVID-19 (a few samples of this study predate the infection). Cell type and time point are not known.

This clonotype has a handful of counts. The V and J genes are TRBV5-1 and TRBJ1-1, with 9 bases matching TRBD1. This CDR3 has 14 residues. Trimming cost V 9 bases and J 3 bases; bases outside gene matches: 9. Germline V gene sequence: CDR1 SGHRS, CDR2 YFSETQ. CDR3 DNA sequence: TGCGCCACCTCTAATTGGGACAGGGACACTGAAGCTTTCTTT. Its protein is CATSNWDRDTEAFF.

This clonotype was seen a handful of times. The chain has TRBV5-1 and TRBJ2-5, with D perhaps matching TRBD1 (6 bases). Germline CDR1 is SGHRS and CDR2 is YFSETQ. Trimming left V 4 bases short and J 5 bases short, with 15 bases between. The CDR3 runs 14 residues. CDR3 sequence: CASSPDSADETQYF. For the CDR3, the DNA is TGCGCCAGCAGCCCGGACAGCGCGGACGAGACCCAGTACTTC.

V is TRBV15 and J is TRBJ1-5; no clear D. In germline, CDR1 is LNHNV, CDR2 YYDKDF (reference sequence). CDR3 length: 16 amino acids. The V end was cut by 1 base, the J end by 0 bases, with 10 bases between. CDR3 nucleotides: TGTGCCACCAGCAGAGGAAGCGGTGATAGCAATCAGCCCCAGCATTTT. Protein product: CATSRGSGDSNQPQHF.